The 14 T cell receptor beta chains below were found in one sample sequenced in a study of T-cell memory formation after mild COVID-19. Each CDR3 protein gets one entry after TCRdb re-called the 5' RACE reads with MiXCR. The sample holds 180,000 or so distinct CDR3 sequences, 11% seen once. What was sequenced was PBMCs or a T cell subset sorted from them (not recorded which). The source of these receptors is a man aged 18 to 29 who had mild COVID-19 (a few samples of this study predate the infection). Cell type and time point are not known.

This clonotype was detected many times. The chain uses TRBV7-9 and TRBJ2-1; D is perhaps TRBD1 or TRBD2 (5 bases each). V was trimmed by 3 bases and J by 8 bases, leaving 11 bases between them. Germline V gene lookup returns CDR1 SEHNR and CDR2 FQNEAQ (reference sequence). The CDR3 sequence is 13 residues long. The CDR3 sequence is CASSLGVWDEQFF. In nucleotides, the CDR3 is TGTGCCAGCAGCTTGGGGGTATGGGATGAGCAGTTCTTC. Together with reference TRBV7-9 and TRBJ2-1, the CDR3 gives the full variable domain: DTGVSQNPRHKITKRGQNVTFRCDPISEHNRLYWYRQTLGQGPEFLTYFQNEAQLEKSRLLSDRFSAERPKGSFSTLEIQRTEQGDSAMYLCASSLGVWDEQFFGPGTRLTVL.

The chain carries TRBV24-1 and TRBJ1-2; D unclear. Per germline, CDR1 KGHDR and CDR2 SFDVKD. The germline V and J ends were trimmed by 3 bases and 0 bases, with 4 bases remaining between them. The CDR3 runs 13 residues. CDR3 amino acids: CATSDRANYGYTF. In DNA, the CDR3 is TGTGCCACCAGTGATCGGGCTAACTATGGCTACACCTTC.

J is TRBJ1-1 and V is TRBV11-2; the match to TRBD1 covers 7 bases. The V segment lost 3 bases and the J segment 11 bases; nucleotides outside the gene matches: 9. Germline assignment: CDR1 SGHAT and CDR2 FQNNGV. The CDR3 spans 13 residues. The CDR3 DNA reads as TGTGCCAGCAGCTTCCCCAGGGGGGTGAGGGCTTTCTTT. As protein: CASSFPRGVRAFF.

This clonotype occurred a few times. The junction shows a germline mismatch at one end, possibly a read error. The V gene is TRBV6-5, the J gene TRBJ1-5, with 7 bases aligning to TRBD1. The germline V gene encodes CDR1 MNHEY and CDR2 SVGAGI. The CDR3 is 14 amino acids. In DNA, the CDR3 is TGTGCAAGCAGCGCCACAGGGGTGAGTCAGCCCCAGCATTTT. Translation gives CASSATGVSQPQHF.

This clonotype has only a few counts. The rearrangement joins TRBV7-3 to TRBJ2-1; D perhaps matches TRBD2 (6 bases). Germline CDR1 and CDR2: SGHTA and FQGTGA. The CDR3 is 15 amino acids. Trimming shortened V by 5 bases and J by 4 bases, and 15 bases separated the two germline ends. The CDR3 DNA sequence: TGTGCCAGCAGCAGAAACCGGGACTTATACAATGAGCAGTTCTTC. Its translation is CASSRNRDLYNEQFF.

This clonotype has only a few counts. This chain connects TRBV6-2 or TRBV6-3 to TRBJ1-1; 7 nucleotides line up with TRBD1. Germline trimming cut 9 bases from V and 1 base from J; bases unmatched to any gene: 5. Germline assignment: CDR1 MNHEY and CDR2 SVGEGT. The CDR3 length is 13 residues. CDR3 in DNA: TGTGCCAGTGGGGACAGACCGAACACTGAAGCTTTCTTT. The encoded protein is CASGDRPNTEAFF.

The chain links TRBV28 to TRBJ1-5; D not certain. From germline, CDR1 is MDHEN and CDR2 SYDVKM. This CDR3 spans 14 amino acids. Trimming left V 6 bases short and J 5 bases short, with 14 bases between. The CDR3 nucleotides read TGTGCCAGCAGCCCACATAAGTCAGATCAGCCCCAGCATTTT. Translation: CASSPHKSDQPQHF.

This clonotype was seen many times. CDR3 sequence (DNA): TGTGCCAGCAGTAGTTCGGACAGGCCGTCTTCCTACGAGCAGTACTTC. It encodes CASSSSDRPSSYEQYF. The J gene is TRBJ2-7, the V gene TRBV27; TRBD1 matches 7 bases. CDR1 and CDR2 (germline): MNHEY, SMNVEV (reference sequence). V trimming: 5 bases; J trimming: 1 base; junction bases outside the gene matches: 11. The CDR3 is 16 amino acids.

A remark on this clonotype: This sequence may be a read error, since a much larger clone differs from it by one base. This chain joins TRBV3-1 and TRBJ1-1; 7 positions agree with TRBD1. From germline, CDR1 is LGHDT and CDR2 YNNKEL (reference sequence). The CDR3 sequence is 12 residues long. The CDR3 DNA reads TGTGACAGCAGCCAGGGGACAGCACTCGCTTTCTTT. It codes for CDSSQGTALAFF.

This clonotype has just a few counts. This chain uses TRBV20-1 with TRBJ2-7; D may match TRBD1 or TRBD2 (6 bases each). The CDR3 runs to 16 residues. Germline V gives CDR1 DFQATT, CDR2 SNEGSKA (reference sequence). The V and J ends lost 5 bases and 4 bases respectively, with 24 bases between them. The CDR3 sequence is CSAGPTGALTSYEQYF. The CDR3 region has the DNA TGCAGTGCTGGGCCTACGGGGGCCCTAACCTCATACGAGCAGTACTTC.

This clonotype turned up a few times. CDR3 protein: CASSKGPRESNQPQHF. In DNA form, the CDR3 reads TGTGCCAGCAGCAAAGGGCCCCGGGAAAGCAATCAGCCCCAGCATTTT. The V and J genes are TRBV6-2 or TRBV6-3 and TRBJ1-5; D not certain. Per germline, CDR1 MNHEY and CDR2 SVGEGT. Trimming shortened V by 6 bases and J by 1 base, and 16 bases separated the two germline ends. The CDR3 is 16 residues long.

The J gene is TRBJ1-1, the V gene TRBV2; tentatively, D is TRBD1 (6 bases). The germline gives CDR1 SNHLY, CDR2 FYNNEI. Deletions cut 6 bases from V and 9 bases from J, with 17 bases between. This CDR3 region has 13 residues. CDR3 region: CASRDSGQPKAFF. CDR3 coding DNA: TGTGCCAGCAGGGACTCCGGACAGCCGAAAGCTTTCTTT.

The chain has TRBV30 and TRBJ2-5, with D maybe TRBD2 (6 bases). Germline V gives CDR1 GTSNPN, CDR2 SVGIG (reference sequence). V gave up 2 bases and J gave up 1 base, with 8 bases separating them. This CDR3 has 13 residues. The CDR3 nucleotides read TGTGCCTGGAGTAGCGGGTCCCAAGAGACCCAGTACTTC. The encoded protein is CAWSSGSQETQYF.

The chain is built from TRBV6-5 and TRBJ2-3, with TRBD2 identical over 8 bases. Germline V gene data show CDR1 as MNHEY and CDR2 as SVGAGI. The CDR3 extends over 15 amino acids. V was pared by 8 bases and J by 2 bases, with 9 bases of the junction left unmatched. The CDR3 here is CASSLAGYPTDTQYF. In nucleotides, the CDR3 is TGTGCCAGCTCCTTAGCGGGGTACCCCACAGATACGCAGTATTTT.